The subject of this entry is one TCR beta chain. Its recognized antigen is unknown. No much larger clone exists at a distance of one base, and base qualities are not known. The CDR3 regions of human TCRbeta chains were analyzed by immunosequencing. On the authors' methods: Repertoire TCRs were checked for matches against a reference library of SARS-CoV-2-specific TCRs that had been generated using the MIRA antigen-specificity platform. Breadth was defined as the fraction of unique TCRs that were SARS-CoV-2-associated, and depth was defined as the fraction of total T cells that were SARS-CoV-2-associated. Using the MIRA data, each spike-specific TCR was mapped to the spike region that the TCR reacts to and placed in a CD4 or CD8 class. Log10-transformed breadth and depth values were compared by one-way ANOVA with Sidak's multiple comparisons tests. What TCRdb holds here is the immuneACCESS table cut down to in-frame rearrangements. Part of the clones is not present; checked against another copy, under half of the missing clones reflect an unresolved V gene, and the others are unexplained. V, J and clone size are those of that table, while D and trimming were read from the DNA. The sample profile shows over 120,000 clones; around 90% of them were found once. The top ten clonotypes cover over 3% of the sample.

Taken with the paper, the label for time point translates to: baseline before first vaccination. The vaccinee samples were drawn from two UK trials, COV001 and COV002, one of which was a single-blind randomized controlled phase 2/3 trial testing AZD1222 (ChAdOx1 nCoV-19) in healthy adults. For TCRbeta chain sequencing, PBMC samples from trial participants were taken at day 0 and at day 28 after the second dose. Taken from cysteine to phenylalanine, the CDR3 has 14 residues. Left in the record is the CDR3 DNA by itself, 42 bases read in frame from the first base. V is reduced by 7 bases and J by 3 bases, leaving a spacing of 13 bases between them. Reading the germline V gene gives CDR1 MDHEN and CDR2 SYDVKM. This entry is derived from a study of T cell responses to AZD1222 COVID-19 vaccine (dated by TCRdb to about 2021). Broadly, across the study: AZD1222 recipients given second doses at about 4 weeks or at about 12 weeks were pooled, since spike-specific TCR depth and breadth were not found to differ between the two schedules. TCR sequencing covered 233 trial participants: some 210 given two doses of AZD1222 and 26 given two doses of MenACWY control vaccine. Trial participants were enrolled by age into 18-55, 56-69 and 70-plus year subgroups, with approximately 150, 28 and 58 TCR-sequenced participants respectively. On the study overall, not on this receptor specifically: Participants were mostly white British and included more females than males, and it was suggested by the authors that clonal diversity may have been underestimated. In the small 56-69-year group, the increase in depth fell short of significance, most likely because of low power. A significant rise in spike-specific TCR breadth and depth was observed after two AZD1222 doses relative to day 0 and relative to MenACWY recipients. The vaccine-associated CD4 TCRs covered the entire spike protein, and the dominant responses fell in regions 160-218 and 743-854. Nearly half of unique spike-specific TCRs reportedly recognized epitopes outside regions mutated in the B.1.351 and B.1.1.7 variants. No day 14 peak-response samples were available, so repertoires were characterized only after the peak T cell response. Conclusions about previously exposed vaccinees are limited because only a handful of AZD1222 recipients were SARS-CoV-2 seropositive at baseline.

Recombination linked TRBV28 to TRBJ1-5, with TRBD1 as a weak D call on 5 bases. The TCR sequence derives from an adult in good health. The specimen was peripheral blood, collected on day 0 of AZD1222 vaccination. The nucleotide sequence is TGTGCCAGCATACCCAGGGTCCCCAATCAGCCCCAGCATTTT. Its translation is CASIPRVPNQPQHF.